This entry is about one T cell receptor (beta chain). There is no known antigen for this receptor. It has no much larger one-base neighbor in the sample; base qualities were not kept. Instrument on record: Illumina HiSeq 1500. Using fastp trimming at Q25 and MiXCR clonotype assembly, TCRdb reanalyzed the public sequencing data and kept in-frame beta chains. All rows with the same CDR3 protein become a single entry with the most common DNA and genes. The sample data list 650,000 to 900,000 distinct CDR3 sequences, and less than 35% of these were observed just once. The top ten hold around 12% of the sample. Per the publication, the treatment or condition label means: in vitro stimulation with specific CMV peptide epitopes to enrich CMV-specific T cells. For CDR1 and CDR2, the germline V gene (reference sequence) lists SGHKS and YYEKEE. V loses 4 bases, J loses 3 bases, and the germline ends lie 10 bases apart. Spanning cysteine to phenylalanine, the CDR3 consists of 13 amino acids. The read is trimmed to its CDR3 DNA, 39 bases read in frame from base 1.

The sample belongs to a study of T cell repertoires in cytomegalovirus infection (dated by TCRdb to about 2019). At the level of the whole study: The peptide stimulations were aimed at well-studied HLA-B-restricted epitopes as well as recently identified HLA-C-restricted CMV epitopes, whose presentation resists viral immunomodulation. The HLA type of each donor mattered for the analysis, because public TCR beta signatures pointed to carriage of CMV infection along with the matching HLA type. General study outcomes and caveats: The ex vivo response was dominated by HLA-C-restricted CMV-specific TCR beta clonotypes, which also provided the single most frequent clonotype in two of eight donors. In both this cohort and an independent cohort of over 350 donors, the cumulative frequency of public TCR beta family members distinguished carriers of CMV infection plus the relevant HLA type.

The sequencing used cultured CD8+ T cells from PBMCs, collected from culture after CMV antigen stimulation. The chain was built from TRBV5-5 and TRBJ1-2; the D gene identity is not certain. The clonotype comes from a human donor in good health (CMV status not recorded). Some clones in this sample may be carry-over from other donors' samples. At the DNA level, the sequence is TGTGCCAGCAGCCGAGGGTTGGACTATGGCTACACCTTC. Translated, this gives CASSRGLDYGYTF.